The 9 T cell receptor beta chains below come from one sample, sequenced in a study of blood T cells in healthy people across ages. PCR was performed a second time for 7 to 11 cycles using a sample-barcoded 5' primer and a J-beta primer mix. A single record per CDR3 protein comes from TCRdb applying MiXCR to the 5' RACE reads. This table holds roughly 800,000 distinct CDR3 sequences, roughly 35% found once. Sequenced: blood. The receptor source for this set is a man between 18 and 35 years old in good health.

This clonotype has just a few counts. The genes are TRBV12-3 or TRBV12-4 and TRBJ1-2; D is possibly TRBD1 (5 bases). V was shortened by 3 bases and J by 7 bases, with 9 bases between the two germline ends. The CDR3 totals 12 residues. CDR3 in DNA: TGTGCCAGCAGTTTGGCAGGGCGTGGCTACACCTTC. Translation: CASSLAGRGYTF.

This clonotype appeared once. As DNA, the CDR3 is TGTGCCAGCAGGGGAACTCGGGCTTCTGAAGCTTTCTTT. This gives the protein CASRGTRASEAFF. The chain links TRBV2 to TRBJ1-1; D is uncertain. The length of the CDR3 is 13 residues. Germline values: CDR1 SNHLY, CDR2 FYNNEI. V was trimmed by 6 bases and J by 6 bases, leaving 14 bases between them.

V usage is TRBV5-1 and J usage is TRBJ1-2, with D unclear. The germline V and J ends were trimmed by 0 bases and 5 bases, with 11 bases remaining between them. The CDR3 is made up of 14 amino acids. Germline V gives CDR1 SGHRS, CDR2 YFSETQ. DNA of the CDR3: TGCGCCAGCAGCTTGGAGGGCCAAAAATATGGCTACACCTTC. The encoded protein is CASSLEGQKYGYTF. The whole variable domain, remainder taken from reference TRBV5-1 and TRBJ1-2, is KAGVTQTPRYLIKTRGQQVTLSCSPISGHRSVSWYQQTPGQGLQFLFEYFSETQRNKGNFPGRFSGRQFSNSRSEMNVSTLELGDSALYLCASSLEGQKYGYTFGSGTRLTVV.

Turning to this clonotype: One end of the junction does not line up with germline, which may come from a read error. The V gene is TRBV5-1, the J gene TRBJ2-1; a weak D match, TRBD2 (6 bases). This CDR3 region has 15 residues. Germline V CDR1 and CDR2: SGHRS, YFSETQ. This chain's CDR3 is CANSLDIAAYNEQFF. The CDR3, as DNA: TGCGCCAACAGCTTGGATATAGCGGCCTACAATGAGCAGTTCTTC.

The CDR3 sequence: CASTEAGPTDTQYF. CDR3 DNA: TGTGCCAGCACAGAAGCCGGGCCCACAGATACGCAGTATTTT. The chain recombines TRBV25-1 with TRBJ2-3; D uncertain. The CDR3 is 14 amino acids. Germline values: CDR1 MGHDK, CDR2 SYGVNS. Trimming shortened V by 7 bases and J by 2 bases, and 13 bases separated the two germline ends.

Of note for this clonotype: Since the CDR3 does not end with the conserved phenylalanine or tryptophan, this likely comes from a read error. The CDR3 region is CASSQDRELDYGYTV. The DNA of the CDR3 is TGCGCCAGCAGCCAAGATAGGGAGTTAGACTATGGCTACACCGTC. J is TRBJ1-2 and V is TRBV4-3; D gene ambiguous. The germline V gene encodes CDR1 LGHNA and CDR2 YSLEER. Trimming shortened V by 0 bases and J by 3 bases, and 11 bases separated the two germline ends. The CDR3 runs 15 residues.

The J gene is TRBJ2-2, the V gene TRBV5-1; no clear D. CDR1 is SGHRS and CDR2 is YFSETQ in the germline V gene. The CDR3 covers 13 residues. V was shortened by 7 bases and J by 1 base, with 8 bases between the two germline ends. The CDR3 nucleotides are TGCGCCAGCCTGGGTATGAACACCGGGGAGCTGTTTTTT. It codes for CASLGMNTGELFF.

This clonotype turned up a few times. Here the CDR3 reads CASSYFGRQYEQYF. Here the CDR3 DNA reads TGTGCCAGCAGTTACTTCGGACGGCAATACGAGCAGTACTTC. The V call is TRBV6-6, the J call TRBJ2-7; D not certain. The germline V and J ends were trimmed by 1 base and 4 bases, with 11 bases remaining between them. The CDR3 consists of 14 residues. CDR1 and CDR2 (germline): MNHNY, SVGAGI (reference sequence).

This clonotype was seen only a few times. The J gene is TRBJ1-5, the V gene TRBV4-3; D is unresolved. Looked up from germline, CDR1 is LGHNA and CDR2 is YSLEER. The V end lost 1 base, the J end lost 3 bases, and 4 bases lay between the germline ends. The CDR3 contains 13 residues. In DNA form, the CDR3 reads TGCGCCAGCAGCCAAGCGACCAATCAGCCCCAGCATTTT. Translating it yields CASSQATNQPQHF.